This paragraph reports one T cell receptor beta chain. Its antigen is not identified. The PCR contained 60 Vbeta and 13 Jbeta primers. Profiling relied on immunoSEQ multiplex PCR, and the TCRdb table lists in-frame clones only, not all of them. Here the sample spans under 150,000 clones, about 74% being singletons. The entry originates in a study of cytomegalovirus exposure and HLA in healthy donors. For the study at large: An analysis done earlier identified more than 90 million unique TCR beta sequences from approximately 170 million T cells. Study observations and caveats: Cytomegalovirus-associated status was assigned to 164 TCR beta chains. There were a few CMV-associated chains whose specificity for CMV antigens was confirmed in vitro. Association of 16,951 TCR beta sequences with HLA alleles was found at 0.05 false discovery rate in a later analysis.

The germline V gene encodes CDR1 MDHEN and CDR2 SYDVKM. After removal of 3 bases from V and 9 bases from J, the junction contained 10 bases not matched to a gene. The CDR3 has 14 amino acids. The origin of this receptor is a man aged 25-40 years in good health and CMV-seronegative. The chain recombines TRBV28 with TRBJ1-2, with 7 bases matching TRBD1. The source material was PBMCs. The CDR3 reads CASSFPGQVISYTF. The CDR3 DNA sequence: TGTGCCAGCAGTTTTCCTGGACAGGTTATAAGCTACACCTTC.